These 7 T cell receptor beta chains were all obtained from the same sample, sequenced in a study of T cell responses to AZD1222 COVID-19 vaccine (dated by TCRdb to 2020 to 2023). The protocol used for the library was the immunoSEQ multiplex PCR assay. Here the immuneACCESS table is served through TCRdb, limited to in-frame sequences with V and J called. Missing clones are a known gap in these copies; in checked studies unresolved V genes cover under half, and the rest lacks a known reason. In this sample the table shows just under 95,000 clones, roughly 90% of which occur a single time. About a fifth of the sample goes to the ten largest clones. The time point label, read with the paper, signifies: baseline before first vaccination. The starting material was peripheral blood, obtained on day 0 of AZD1222 vaccination. These receptors came from an adult in good health.

This clone showed up just once. The chain carries TRBV5-1 and TRBJ1-2; 10 bases align to TRBD1. The V and J ends lost 7 bases and 5 bases, in that order; junction bases with no gene match: 5. Germline values: CDR1 SGHRS, CDR2 YFSETQ. The CDR3 sequence is 13 residues long. The CDR3 reads CASSGTGDYGYTF. The CDR3 DNA reads as TGCGCCAGCTCCGGGACAGGGGATTATGGCTACACCTTC.

The rearrangement links TRBV7-9 to TRBJ2-2; D is perhaps TRBD2 (6 bases). CDR1 is SEHNR and CDR2 is FQNEAQ in the germline V gene (reference sequence). The V and J ends lost 1 base and 7 bases respectively, with 22 bases between them. This CDR3 region has 18 residues. The CDR3 coding sequence is TGTGCCAGCAGCTTAGGGTACCTAGCGTGGGAACCGAGCGGGGAGCTGTTTTTT. As protein: CASSLGYLAWEPSGELFF.

The gene calls are TRBV7-9 and TRBJ1-5; 8 positions match TRBD1. The CDR3 spans 15 residues. Germline CDR1 and CDR2: SEHNR and FQNEAQ (reference sequence). V lost 4 bases, J lost 1 base, and 3 bases stayed unmatched. The DNA for the CDR3 is TGTGCCAGCAGCTCCTGGACAGGGAGCAATCAGCCCCAGCATTTT. Translation gives CASSSWTGSNQPQHF.

This chain connects TRBV7-3 to TRBJ2-1; D is undetermined. The CDR3 loop spans 12 amino acids. The V gene lost 2 bases and the J gene lost 9 bases, with 8 bases spanning the gap. Looked up from germline, CDR1 is SGHTA and CDR2 is FQGTGA. As DNA, the CDR3 is TGTGCCAGCAGCTTATATTCGGGTGAGCAGTTCTTC. Translating it yields CASSLYSGEQFF.

CDR3 DNA: TGTGCCAGCAGCTTAAACGGGGGCCAAAACACCGGGGAGCTGTTTTTT. Translated: CASSLNGGQNTGELFF. The J gene is TRBJ2-2, the V gene TRBV7-3, with D possibly called TRBD1 or TRBD2 (6 bases each). V lost 1 base and J lost 2, with 11 bases in between. CDR1 and CDR2 from the germline V gene are SGHTA and FQGTGA. The CDR3 has 16 residues.

The chain links TRBV7-8 to TRBJ1-2, with D perhaps matching TRBD1 (5 bases). The CDR3 consists of 14 residues. The V end lost 4 bases, the J end lost 2 bases, and 11 bases lay between the germline ends. Looked up from germline, CDR1 is SGHVS and CDR2 is FQNEAQ. CDR3 residues: CASSSRGDNYGYTF. CDR3 bases: TGTGCCAGCAGCTCACGGGGGGACAACTATGGCTACACCTTC.

This chain uses TRBV2 with TRBJ1-2; unclear D gene. The length of the CDR3 is 12 residues. CDR1 is SNHLY, CDR2 FYNNEI, per germline. The V end lost 5 bases, the J end lost 5 bases, and 9 bases lay between the germline ends. CDR3 bases: TGTGCCAGCAGTCTGGAGGGATATGGCTACACCTTC. Translating gives CASSLEGYGYTF.